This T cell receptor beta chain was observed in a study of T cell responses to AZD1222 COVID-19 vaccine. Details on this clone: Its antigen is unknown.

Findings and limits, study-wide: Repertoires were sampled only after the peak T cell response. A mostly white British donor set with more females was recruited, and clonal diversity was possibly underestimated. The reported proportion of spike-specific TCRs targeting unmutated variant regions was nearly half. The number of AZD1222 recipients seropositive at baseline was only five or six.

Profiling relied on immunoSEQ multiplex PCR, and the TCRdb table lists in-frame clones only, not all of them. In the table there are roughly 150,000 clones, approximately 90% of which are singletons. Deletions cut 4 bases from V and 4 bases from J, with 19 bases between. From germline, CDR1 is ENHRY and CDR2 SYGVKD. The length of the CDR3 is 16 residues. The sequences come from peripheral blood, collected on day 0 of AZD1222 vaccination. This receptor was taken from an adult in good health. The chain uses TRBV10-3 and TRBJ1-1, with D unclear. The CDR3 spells CAISAWREGLGTEAFF. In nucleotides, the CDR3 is TGTGCCATCAGTGCGTGGCGGGAGGGATTAGGCACTGAAGCTTTCTTT.